These 5 T cell receptor beta chains originate from one sample sequenced in a study of shared clonotypes between healthy human individuals. Assay used: immunoSEQ multiplex PCR; TCRdb lists only in-frame clones, some missing. The table has 850,000 to 1,100,000 clones, 77% seen once. Specimen: memory CD4+ T cells from PBMCs. Noted subset: CD45RA-negative fraction. The origin of the receptors is a man aged 18 to 29 in good health. Some clones in this sample may be carry-over from other donors' samples.

The chain uses TRBV5-1 and TRBJ2-2; D unclear. The CDR3 length is 15 residues. V gave up 0 bases and J gave up 1 base, with 7 bases separating them. Germline CDR1 reads SGHRS; CDR2 reads YFSETQ. CDR3: CASSLATRNTGELFF. As DNA, the CDR3 is TGCGCCAGCAGCTTGGCGACAAGGAACACCGGGGAGCTGTTTTTT.

This clone occurred a few times. The chain carries TRBV4-2 and TRBJ1-1; possible D gene TRBD1, 6 bases. V lost 4 bases and J 6 bases, leaving 15 bases between the germline ends. This CDR3 has 14 residues. In germline, CDR1 is LGHNA, CDR2 YNFKEQ. The CDR3 is CASSLQGGSPEAFF. CDR3 nucleotide sequence: TGTGCCAGCAGCCTACAGGGAGGGAGCCCTGAAGCTTTCTTT.

The chain links TRBV7-3 to TRBJ2-1, with D perhaps matching TRBD1 or TRBD2 (5 bases each). The V gene's germline CDR1 is SGHTA and CDR2 FQGTGA. Trimming shortened V by 1 base and J by 8 bases, and 12 bases separated the two germline ends. The CDR3 extends over 14 amino acids. This CDR3 reads CASSLMVTGHEQFF. As DNA, the CDR3 is TGTGCCAGCAGCTTAATGGTTACGGGGCATGAGCAGTTCTTC.

A few counts support this clone. This sample also contains other DNA sequences that code for the same CDR3. V is TRBV5-1 and J is TRBJ2-5; 7 bases are shared with TRBD1. CDR1 SGHRS and CDR2 YFSETQ come from the germline V gene. The CDR3 extends over 16 amino acids. V gave up 0 bases and J gave up 1 base; unmatched junction bases: 6. Here the CDR3 DNA reads TGCGCCAGCAGCTTGGGCGGACAGGCCCTCCAAGAGACCCAGTACTTC. Its translation: CASSLGGQALQETQYF.

The chain is built from TRBV18 and TRBJ1-2, with unresolved D. Trimming left V 6 bases short and J 0 bases short, with 14 bases between. The CDR3 is 15 amino acids. The germline V gene has CDR1 KGHSH and CDR2 LQKENI. The CDR3 coding sequence is TGTGCCAGCTCCCAAAAACCCGACACTAACTATGGCTACACCTTC. This gives the protein CASSQKPDTNYGYTF.